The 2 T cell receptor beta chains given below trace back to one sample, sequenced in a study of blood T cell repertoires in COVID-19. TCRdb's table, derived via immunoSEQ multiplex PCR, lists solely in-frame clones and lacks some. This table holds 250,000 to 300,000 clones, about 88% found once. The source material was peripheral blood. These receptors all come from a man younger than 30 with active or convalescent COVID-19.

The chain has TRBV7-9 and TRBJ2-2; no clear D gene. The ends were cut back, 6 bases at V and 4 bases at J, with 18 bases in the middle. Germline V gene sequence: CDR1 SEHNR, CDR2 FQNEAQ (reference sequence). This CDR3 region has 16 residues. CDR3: CASSPVPGGGTGELFF. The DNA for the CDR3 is TGTGCCAGCAGTCCCGTCCCTGGTGGCGGCACCGGGGAGCTGTTTTTT.

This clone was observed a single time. CDR3 nucleotides: TGTGCCAGCAGTTACGCGAATTCACCCCTCCACTTT. Translation: CASSYANSPLHF. The V and J genes are TRBV6-5 and TRBJ1-6; no definite D call. The V end lost 2 bases, the J end lost 7 bases, and 3 bases lay between the germline ends. The CDR3 runs 12 residues. Germline-derived CDR1 and CDR2 are MNHEY and SVGAGI.